This TCR beta chain was recorded in a study of naive and memory T cell subsets. Four subsets defined by CD45RA and CD27 were sorted after CD3, CD4, CD8 and live/dead staining. The sample holds a few counts of this clonotype. Germline V CDR1 and CDR2: MNHEY, SVGEGT. V dropped 4 bases and J dropped 0 bases, with 9 bases sitting between them. The CDR3 sequence is 15 residues long. The beta constant-region primer was an equimolar mix of two oligonucleotides covering TRBC1 and TRBC2. TCRdb used MiXCR to reprocess the UMI-ligation and nested PCR reads, holding one entry per CDR3 protein. This table holds 65,000 to 85,000 distinct CDR3 sequences, approximately 14% found once.

V usage is TRBV6-2 or TRBV6-3 and J usage is TRBJ1-4; D gene unclear. The sequenced sample consisted of central memory CD4+ T cells from blood. The TCR comes from a human donor in good health. Here the CDR3 DNA reads TGTGCCAGCAGTTCGCGAGTCACAACTAATGAAAAACTGTTTTTT. This translates into CASSSRVTTNEKLFF.